These 21 T cell receptor beta chains came from one sample sequenced in a study of kidney transplant recipient with SARS-CoV-2 infection. TCRdb analysed the reads with MiXCR anew, one entry per CDR3 protein. The table has approximately 240,000 distinct CDR3 sequences, around 30% seen once. The sequences come from a blood sample, collected at baseline and on day 111 from a kidney transplant recipient. The receptors were gathered from a male patient between 25 and 40 years old who had COVID-19 and was a kidney transplant recipient. The T cells may partly be graft donor cells.

This clonotype occurred a few times. The chain recombines TRBV30 with TRBJ2-3; 8 bases are a match to TRBD1. The junction had 14 bases not matched to a gene; V was cut back by 5 bases and J by 7 bases. This CDR3 contains 15 residues. Germline lookup yields CDR1 GTSNPN and CDR2 SVGIG (reference sequence). CDR3 DNA sequence: TGTGCCTGGGGGGTCGGACAGGGCGTACGTCATACGCAGTATTTT. Translating gives CAWGVGQGVRHTQYF.

Ten or more counts support this clonotype. This sequence joins TRBV15 and TRBJ2-7; TRBD1 or TRBD2 may be the D gene (5 bases each). Germline V CDR1 and CDR2: LNHNV, YYDKDF (reference sequence). The length of the CDR3 is 13 residues. The V and J ends lost 3 bases and 6 bases respectively, with 12 bases between them. The CDR3 loop reads CATSRGVSLEQYF. The CDR3, as DNA: TGTGCCACCAGCAGGGGGGTGTCACTCGAGCAGTACTTC.

This clonotype occurred many times. The chain links TRBV6-9 to TRBJ1-2, with no clear D. This CDR3 comprises 17 residues. The germline gives CDR1 MNHGY, CDR2 SVAAGI. The ends were cut back, 5 bases at V and 4 bases at J, with 23 bases in the middle. CDR3: CASSMRLPYGKTYGYTF. Written as DNA, the CDR3 is TGTGCCAGCAGTATGAGACTGCCTTACGGAAAGACCTATGGCTACACCTTC.

This clonotype was recorded at least ten times. This chain uses TRBV6-1 with TRBJ2-5; TRBD1 matches at 8 bases. CDR3 size: 16 residues. Germline V gene data show CDR1 as MNHNS and CDR2 as SASEGT. V lost 2 bases and J lost 0; bases outside the gene matches: 5. CDR3 amino acids: CASSENPGGHQETQYF. The DNA of the CDR3 is TGTGCCAGCAGTGAAAATCCAGGGGGCCACCAAGAGACCCAGTACTTC.

This chain links TRBV12-3 or TRBV12-4 with TRBJ1-2; possibly TRBD1 for D (5 bases). The CDR3 loop spans 17 amino acids. The V end lost 3 bases, the J end lost 4 bases, and 21 bases lay between the germline ends. This chain's CDR3 is CASSFDSAAGETYGYTF. The DNA for the CDR3 is TGTGCCAGCAGTTTCGACAGCGCAGCAGGAGAGACCTATGGCTACACCTTC.

Note on this clonotype: A much larger clone lies one base from this, so it may be a read error. V is TRBV11-2 and J is TRBJ2-1; D call uncertain. CDR1 is SGHAT, CDR2 FQNNGV, per germline. CDR3 length: 13 amino acids. CDR3 residues: CASSLAAYDEQFF. The CDR3 DNA is TGTGCCAGCAGCTTAGCTGCCTACGATGAGCAGTTCTTC.

The chain joins TRBV24-1 to TRBJ2-1, with no clear D. Germline V lookup: CDR1 KGHDR, CDR2 SFDVKD. This CDR3 contains 15 residues. The V and J ends lost 2 bases and 0 bases respectively, with 7 bases between them. The CDR3 DNA is TGTGCCACCAGTGATTCATGGAGCTCCTACAATGAGCAGTTCTTC. Translation: CATSDSWSSYNEQFF.

This clonotype has ten or more counts. The rearrangement links TRBV30 to TRBJ1-5; no firm D call. CDR3 size: 13 residues. Germline-derived CDR1 and CDR2 are GTSNPN and SVGIG (reference sequence). V lost 2 bases to trimming and J lost 5 bases, with 10 bases between them. CDR3 residues: CAWSPRWDQPQHF. CDR3 bases: TGTGCCTGGAGTCCCCGATGGGATCAGCCCCAGCATTTT.

This clonotype was picked up many times. The rearrangement links TRBV29-1 to TRBJ2-1; either TRBD1 or TRBD2 may fit D (5 bases each). Germline values: CDR1 SQVTM, CDR2 ANQGSEA. This CDR3 is 13 amino acids long. V was cut by 6 bases and J by 6 bases, with 15 bases left in between. CDR3: CSVPSRGSNEQFF. The CDR3 coding sequence is TGCAGCGTCCCTTCGAGGGGATCCAATGAGCAGTTCTTC.

The V call is TRBV4-1, the J call TRBJ1-1; D unresolved. CDR1 MGHRA and CDR2 YSYEKL come from the germline V gene. The CDR3 is 13 amino acids. Between the trimmed V and J ends, which lost 6 bases and 1 base, there was a span of 9 bases. CDR3 bases: TGCGCCAGCAGACTGGTACAGAACACTGAAGCTTTCTTT. It specifies CASRLVQNTEAFF.

This clonotype was recorded a few times. The chain is built from TRBV7-9 and TRBJ2-3, with 7 bases lining up with TRBD1. CDR3 length: 16 amino acids. From germline, CDR1 is SEHNR and CDR2 FQNEAQ (reference sequence). The V and J ends lost 2 bases and 2 bases, in that order; junction bases with no gene match: 7. The CDR3: CASSLPETGFTDTQYF. As DNA, the CDR3 is TGTGCCAGCAGCTTACCCGAGACAGGGTTCACAGATACGCAGTATTTT.

This clonotype occurred many times. The chain links TRBV6-5 to TRBJ1-1, with D hard to call. CDR1 is MNHEY, CDR2 SVGAGI, per germline. V was pared by 6 bases and J by 4 bases, with 6 bases between. The CDR3 runs to 11 residues. CDR3 nucleotides: TGTGCCAGCAGGGCGCCCACTGAAGCTTTCTTT. It specifies CASRAPTEAFF.

This clonotype has more than one count but fewer than ten. This chain joins TRBV20-1 and TRBJ2-3, with 12 nucleotides matching TRBD2. Per germline, CDR1 DFQATT and CDR2 SNEGSKA (reference sequence). CDR3 length: 15 amino acids. V lost 1 base and J lost 2; bases outside the gene matches: 1. CDR3 coding DNA: TGCAGTGCTAGAGCTAGCGGGGGGGACACAGATACGCAGTATTTT. Amino acids: CSARASGGDTDTQYF.

Note on this clonotype: A much larger clone is a single base away; this may be a read error. The chain joins TRBV28 to TRBJ1-1, with 7 bases that match TRBD1. Per the germline V gene, CDR1 is MDHEN and CDR2 is SYDVKM. The CDR3 extends over 12 amino acids. CDR3 nucleotides: TGTACCAGCAGGTACAGGGGTTTAAAAGCTTTCTTT. The encoded protein is CTSRYRGLKAFF. Looking up the rest from reference TRBV28 and TRBJ1-1 gives the full variable domain: DVKVTQSSRYLVKRTGEKVFLECVQDMDHENMFWYRQDPGLGLRLIYFSYDVKMKEKGDIPEGYSVSREKKERFSLILESASTNQTSMYLCTSRYRGLKAFFGQGTRLTVV.

This clonotype was observed at least ten times. CDR3 sequence reads: CATSGGFSTVRAFF. The CDR3 DNA sequence: TGTGCCACCAGCGGAGGATTCTCCACGGTGAGGGCTTTCTTT. The chain combines TRBV15 with TRBJ1-1; D gene uncertain. The V gene's germline CDR1 is LNHNV and CDR2 YYDKDF (reference sequence). V lost 5 bases to trimming and J lost 11 bases, with 21 bases between them. The CDR3 has 14 residues.

The chain uses TRBV7-9 and TRBJ1-2; 7 bases agree with TRBD1. V shed 5 bases, J shed 0 bases, and the junction held 3 bases outside the gene matches. Germline lookup yields CDR1 SEHNR and CDR2 FQNEAQ (reference sequence). This CDR3 is 14 amino acids long. The CDR3: CASSRGQTNYGYTF. Here the CDR3 DNA reads TGTGCCAGCAGCAGGGGACAGACTAACTATGGCTACACCTTC.

This clonotype was found many times. This sequence joins TRBV15 and TRBJ1-6; 9 bases are shared with TRBD1. Trimming cost V 0 bases and J 9 bases; bases outside gene matches: 3. The CDR3 length is 15 residues. Per the germline V gene, CDR1 is LNHNV and CDR2 is YYDKDF (reference sequence). CDR3 in amino acids: CATSRETGGGSPLHF. As DNA, the CDR3 is TGTGCCACCAGCAGAGAAACAGGGGGCGGTTCACCCCTCCACTTT.

Many counts were recorded for this clonotype. This chain links TRBV23-1 with TRBJ1-2, with D unclear. TRBV23-1 is classed as an ORF, of uncertain function. Trimming left V 4 bases short and J 4 bases short, with 22 bases between. The CDR3 length is 17 residues. The CDR3 loop reads CASSRCVLRRKTYGYTF. The CDR3 nucleotides read TGCGCCAGCAGTCGGTGTGTGCTACGCAGAAAGACCTATGGCTACACCTTC.

As for this clonotype: A read error may explain this, as a much larger clone is one base away. The chain combines TRBV4-3 with TRBJ2-7, with 9 bases matching TRBD1. CDR1 and CDR2 (germline): LGHNA, YSLEER. This CDR3 spans 16 amino acids. The CDR3 region has the DNA TGCGCCGGCAGCCAAGACCACAGGGGGCCCTCCTACGAGCAGTACTTC. It encodes CAGSQDHRGPSYEQYF.

The CDR3 protein is CASSPTGTAGDTQYF. As DNA, the CDR3 is TGTGCCAGCAGTCCCACCGGGACAGCGGGAGATACGCAGTATTTT. This sequence joins TRBV28 and TRBJ2-3; tentative D call: TRBD1 (7 bases). With 5 bases removed from V and 5 bases from J, the gap between germline ends came to 17 bases. The CDR3 covers 15 residues. Germline V gene lookup returns CDR1 MDHEN and CDR2 SYDVKM. Full variable domain (remainder filled in from reference TRBV28 and TRBJ2-3): DVKVTQSSRYLVKRTGEKVFLECVQDMDHENMFWYRQDPGLGLRLIYFSYDVKMKEKGDIPEGYSVSREKKERFSLILESASTNQTSMYLCASSPTGTAGDTQYFGPGTRLTVL.

This clonotype was counted many times. The gene calls are TRBV19 and TRBJ2-7; D might be TRBD1 or TRBD2, each matching 5 bases. Per the germline V gene, CDR1 is LNHDA and CDR2 is SQIVND (reference sequence). CDR3 size: 12 residues. Trimming pared 9 bases from V and 2 bases from J, leaving 11 bases between. The CDR3 spells CARSGPTYEQYF. In DNA form, the CDR3 reads TGTGCCAGATCGGGACCCACCTACGAGCAGTACTTC.